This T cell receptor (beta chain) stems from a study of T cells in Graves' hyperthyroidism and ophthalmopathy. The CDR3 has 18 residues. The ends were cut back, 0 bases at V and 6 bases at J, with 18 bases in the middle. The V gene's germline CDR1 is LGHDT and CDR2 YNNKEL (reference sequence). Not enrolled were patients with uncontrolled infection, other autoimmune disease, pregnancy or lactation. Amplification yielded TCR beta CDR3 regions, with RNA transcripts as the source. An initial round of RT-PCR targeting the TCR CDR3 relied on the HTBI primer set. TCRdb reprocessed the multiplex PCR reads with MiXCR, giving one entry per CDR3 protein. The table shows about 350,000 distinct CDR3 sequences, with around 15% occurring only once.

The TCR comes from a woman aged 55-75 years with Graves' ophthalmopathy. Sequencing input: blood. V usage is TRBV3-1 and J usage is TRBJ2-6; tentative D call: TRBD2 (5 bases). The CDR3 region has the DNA TGTGCCAGCAGCCAAGAGGGAGTAGGAAACGTGGTGGCCAACGTCCTGACTTTC. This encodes CASSQEGVGNVVANVLTF.